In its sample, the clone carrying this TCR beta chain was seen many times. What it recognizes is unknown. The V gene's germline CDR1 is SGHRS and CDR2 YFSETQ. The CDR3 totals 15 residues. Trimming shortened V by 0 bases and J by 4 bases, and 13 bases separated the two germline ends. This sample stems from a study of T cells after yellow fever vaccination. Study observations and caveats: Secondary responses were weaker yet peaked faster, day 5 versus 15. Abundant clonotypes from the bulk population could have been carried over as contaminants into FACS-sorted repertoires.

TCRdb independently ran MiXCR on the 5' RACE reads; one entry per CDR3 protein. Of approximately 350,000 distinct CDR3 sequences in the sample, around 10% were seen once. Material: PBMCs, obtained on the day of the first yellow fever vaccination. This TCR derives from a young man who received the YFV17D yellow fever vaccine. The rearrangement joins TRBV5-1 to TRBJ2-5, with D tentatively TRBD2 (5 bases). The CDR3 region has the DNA TGCGCCAGCAGCTTGGGACTGAGCGGCCGAGAGACCCAGTACTTC. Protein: CASSLGLSGRETQYF.